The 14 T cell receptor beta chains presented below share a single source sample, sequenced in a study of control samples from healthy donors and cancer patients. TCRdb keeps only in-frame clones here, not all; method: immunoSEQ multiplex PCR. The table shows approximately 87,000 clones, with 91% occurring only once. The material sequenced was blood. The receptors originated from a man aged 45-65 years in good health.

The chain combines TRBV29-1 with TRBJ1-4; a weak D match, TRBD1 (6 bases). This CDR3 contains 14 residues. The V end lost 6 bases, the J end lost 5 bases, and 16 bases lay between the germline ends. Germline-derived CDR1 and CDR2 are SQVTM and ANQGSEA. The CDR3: CSVPLGGSNEKLFF. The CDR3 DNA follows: TGCAGCGTGCCACTAGGGGGGTCGAATGAAAAACTGTTTTTT.

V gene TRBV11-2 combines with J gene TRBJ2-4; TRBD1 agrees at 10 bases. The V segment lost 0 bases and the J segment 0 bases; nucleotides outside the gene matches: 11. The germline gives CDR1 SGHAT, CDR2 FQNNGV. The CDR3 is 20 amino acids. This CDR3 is CASSLEVTGGLSRAKNIQYF. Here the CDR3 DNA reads TGTGCCAGCAGCTTAGAGGTGACAGGGGGCCTAAGTAGAGCCAAAAACATTCAGTACTTC. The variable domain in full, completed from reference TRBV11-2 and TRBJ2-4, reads EAGVAQSPRYKIIEKRQSVAFWCNPISGHATLYWYQQILGQGPKLLIQFQNNGVVDDSQLPKDRFSAERLKGVDSTLKIQPAKLEDSAVYLCASSLEVTGGLSRAKNIQYFGAGTRLSVL.

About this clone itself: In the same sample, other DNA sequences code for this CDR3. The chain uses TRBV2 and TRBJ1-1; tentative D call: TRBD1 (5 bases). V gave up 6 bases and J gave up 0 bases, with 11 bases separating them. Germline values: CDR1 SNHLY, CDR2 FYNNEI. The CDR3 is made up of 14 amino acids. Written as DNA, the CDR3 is TGTGCCAGCAGAGGGACGTATATGAACACTGAAGCTTTCTTT. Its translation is CASRGTYMNTEAFF.

CDR3 in DNA: TGTGCCAGCAGCACCCTAACAGAAGGCTACACCTTC. Amino acids: CASSTLTEGYTF. The chain has TRBV13 and TRBJ1-2; D not certain. The CDR3 is 12 amino acids. Trimming removed 5 bases at V and 8 bases at J, with 12 bases between. The germline gives CDR1 PRHDT, CDR2 FYEKMQ (reference sequence).

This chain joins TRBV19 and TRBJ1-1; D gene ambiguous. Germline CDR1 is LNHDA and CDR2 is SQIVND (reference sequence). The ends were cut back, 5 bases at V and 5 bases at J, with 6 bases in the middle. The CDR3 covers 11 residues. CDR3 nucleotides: TGTGCCAGTAGTTCGTTTACTGAAGCTTTCTTT. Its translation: CASSSFTEAFF.

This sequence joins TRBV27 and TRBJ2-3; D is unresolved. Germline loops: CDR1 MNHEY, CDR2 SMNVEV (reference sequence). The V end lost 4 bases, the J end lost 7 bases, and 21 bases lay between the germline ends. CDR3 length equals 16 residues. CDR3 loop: CASSSPADMRQNTQYF. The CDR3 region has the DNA TGTGCCAGCAGTTCTCCCGCCGACATGAGGCAGAATACGCAGTATTTT.

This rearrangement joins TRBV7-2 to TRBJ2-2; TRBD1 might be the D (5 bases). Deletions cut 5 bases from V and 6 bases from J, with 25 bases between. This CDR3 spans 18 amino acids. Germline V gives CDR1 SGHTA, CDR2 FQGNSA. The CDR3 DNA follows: TGTGCCAGCAGCCTACACCCGGACACCCAATTAAGGTCCGGGGAGCTGTTTTTT. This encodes CASSLHPDTQLRSGELFF.

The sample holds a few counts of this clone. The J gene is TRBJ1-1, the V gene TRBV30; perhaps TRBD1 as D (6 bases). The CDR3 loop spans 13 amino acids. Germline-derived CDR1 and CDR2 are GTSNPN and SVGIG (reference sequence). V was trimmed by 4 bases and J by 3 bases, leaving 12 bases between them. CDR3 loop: CAWNRAPHTEAFF. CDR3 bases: TGTGCCTGGAACAGGGCCCCGCACACTGAAGCTTTCTTT. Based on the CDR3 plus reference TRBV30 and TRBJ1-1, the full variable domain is SQTIHQWPATLVQPVGSPLSLECTVEGTSNPNLYWYRQAAGRGLQLLFYSVGIGQISSEVPQNLSASRPQDRQFILSSKKLLLSDSGFYLCAWNRAPHTEAFFGQGTRLTVV.

CDR3 sequence: CASSVATRWAEAFF. CDR3 DNA: TGTGCCAGCAGCGTAGCTACAAGGTGGGCTGAAGCTTTCTTT. The chain has TRBV9 and TRBJ1-1; no reliable D call. The CDR3 is made up of 14 amino acids. Germline lookup yields CDR1 SGDLS and CDR2 YYNGEE. V lost 0 bases and J lost 6, with 12 bases in between. Variable domain in full (rest from reference TRBV9 and TRBJ1-1): DSGVTQTPKHLITATGQRVTLRCSPRSGDLSVYWYQQSLDQGLQFLIQYYNGEERAKGNILERFSAQQFPDLHSELNLSSLELGDSALYFCASSVATRWAEAFFGQGTRLTVV.

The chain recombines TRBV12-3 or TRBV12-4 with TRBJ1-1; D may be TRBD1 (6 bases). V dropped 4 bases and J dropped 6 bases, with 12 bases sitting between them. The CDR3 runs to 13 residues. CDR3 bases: TGTGCCAGCAGTTCTGACAGGACCTCTGAAGCTTTCTTT. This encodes CASSSDRTSEAFF.

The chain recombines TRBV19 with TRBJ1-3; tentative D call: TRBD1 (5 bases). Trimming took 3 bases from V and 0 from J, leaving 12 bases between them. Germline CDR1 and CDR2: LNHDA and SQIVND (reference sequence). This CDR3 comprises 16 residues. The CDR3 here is CASSMISDSSGNTIYF. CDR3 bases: TGTGCCAGTAGTATGATCTCCGACAGCTCTGGAAACACCATATATTTT.

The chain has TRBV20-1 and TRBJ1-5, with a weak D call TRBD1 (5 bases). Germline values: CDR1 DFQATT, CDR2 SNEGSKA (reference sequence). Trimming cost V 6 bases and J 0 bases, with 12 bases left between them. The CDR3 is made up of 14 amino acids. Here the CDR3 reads CSASTGDSNQPQHF. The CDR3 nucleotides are TGCAGTGCCAGTACAGGAGATAGCAATCAGCCCCAGCATTTT.

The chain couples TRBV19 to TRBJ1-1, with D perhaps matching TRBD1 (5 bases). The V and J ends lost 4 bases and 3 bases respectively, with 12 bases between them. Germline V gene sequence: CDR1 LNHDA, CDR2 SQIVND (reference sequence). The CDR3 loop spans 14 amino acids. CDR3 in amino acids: CASSTPGRDTEAFF. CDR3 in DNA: TGTGCCAGTAGTACGCCAGGGAGGGACACTGAAGCTTTCTTT.

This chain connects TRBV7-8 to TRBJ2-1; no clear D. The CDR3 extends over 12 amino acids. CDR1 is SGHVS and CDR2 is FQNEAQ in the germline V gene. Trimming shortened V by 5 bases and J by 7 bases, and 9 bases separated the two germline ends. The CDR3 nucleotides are TGTGCCAGCAGCCCGCCCCCTAATGAGCAGTTCTTC. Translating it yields CASSPPPNEQFF.